The entry below gives a single T cell receptor beta chain sequence along with its context. The V segment lost 5 bases and the J segment 7 bases; nucleotides outside the gene matches: 22. Germline V gene sequence: CDR1 SEHNR, CDR2 FQNEAQ (reference sequence). The CDR3 contains 18 residues. Profiling relied on immunoSEQ multiplex PCR, and the TCRdb table lists in-frame clones only, not all of them. This sample has about 70,000 clones, with over 90% found just once. These data are taken from a study of control samples from healthy donors and cancer patients. This clonotype was sampled from a woman aged 30 to 39 in good health. The chain couples TRBV7-9 to TRBJ1-1; TRBD1 matches at 7 bases. The sequenced sample was blood. CDR3 coding DNA: TGTGCCAGCAGCCGCACTTGGGCAGAGGGGGCAGGGGGAAATGAAGCTTTCTTT. Protein product: CASSRTWAEGAGGNEAFF.